Following are 23 T cell receptor beta chains from one sample sequenced in a study of shared clonotypes between healthy human individuals. Positively selected for CCR7, the CD45RO-negative cells used as naive CD8 cells excluded terminally differentiated effector memory CD45RA+ cells. Sequencing was performed with immunoSEQ multiplex PCR; in TCRdb, only in-frame clones are kept and a portion is missing. The sample comprises approximately 2,000,000 clones, 93% of which are singletons, and more than 1.5% rests with the top ten. The sequenced sample was naive CD8+ T cells from PBMCs. These receptors originate from a man aged 18-30 years in good health. Some clones in this sample may be carry-over from other donors' samples.

The chain employs TRBV5-5 and TRBJ2-7, with D perhaps matching TRBD1 or TRBD2 (5 bases each). Trimming removed 1 base from V and 2 bases from J, with 10 bases in between. The CDR3 contains 14 residues. CDR1 is SGHKS, CDR2 YYEKEE, per germline (reference sequence). The CDR3 DNA reads as TGTGCCAGCAGCTTGTGGCAGGGAGCCTACGAGCAGTACTTC. Translating gives CASSLWQGAYEQYF.

The chain employs TRBV12-5 and TRBJ2-1, with D perhaps being TRBD1 or TRBD2 (7 bases each). The CDR3 has 15 residues. Germline lookup yields CDR1 LGHNT and CDR2 FRNRAP. Trimming took 5 bases from V and 5 from J, leaving 16 bases between them. CDR3 sequence reads: CASGQGDYLNNEQFF. The CDR3 bases are TGTGCTAGTGGTCAGGGGGACTACCTTAACAATGAGCAGTTCTTC.

The J gene is TRBJ2-5, the V gene TRBV28; TRBD2 matches 7 bases. Germline V gives CDR1 MDHEN, CDR2 SYDVKM. The junction had 1 base not matched to a gene; V was cut back by 1 base and J by 2 bases. This CDR3 region has 14 residues. The CDR3 sequence is CASSLLRGQETQYF. For the CDR3, the DNA is TGTGCCAGCAGTTTATTGCGGGGGCAAGAGACCCAGTACTTC.

In the case of this clone: Distinct nucleotide sequences in the sample also encode this CDR3. The chain uses TRBV11-2 and TRBJ2-7; 10 nucleotides align to TRBD2. Looked up from germline, CDR1 is SGHAT and CDR2 is FQNNGV. The junction had 8 bases not matched to a gene; V was cut back by 5 bases and J by 4 bases. The CDR3 sequence is 15 residues long. This CDR3 is CASSLSAGGPYEQYF. Here the CDR3 DNA reads TGTGCCAGCAGCCTATCAGCGGGAGGGCCTTACGAGCAGTACTTC.

The chain joins TRBV11-1 to TRBJ2-7; unclear D gene. The germline V and J ends were trimmed by 0 bases and 2 bases, with 11 bases remaining between them. The CDR3 is made up of 15 amino acids. Germline V gene lookup returns CDR1 SGHAT and CDR2 FQDESV (reference sequence). The CDR3 nucleotides read TGTGCCAGCAGCTTAGCCGACGACACCCCCTACGAGCAGTACTTC. This sequence encodes CASSLADDTPYEQYF.

The chain is built from TRBV28 and TRBJ1-4; 10 bases match TRBD1. The CDR3 contains 14 residues. Trimming cost V 7 bases and J 7 bases; bases outside gene matches: 6. Germline CDR1 reads MDHEN; CDR2 reads SYDVKM. CDR3 DNA: TGTGCCAGCACAAGGACAGGGGGAACTGAAAAACTGTTTTTT. Its protein product is CASTRTGGTEKLFF.

The rearrangement joins TRBV14 to TRBJ2-7; maybe TRBD2 (6 bases). Trimming took off 1 base at V and 3 bases at J, with 19 bases between the two ends. The CDR3 loop spans 17 amino acids. Germline CDR1 and CDR2: SGHDN and FVKESK. This CDR3 is CASSQGLFGGQRYEQYF. The CDR3 DNA reads as TGTGCCAGCAGCCAAGGGTTATTCGGGGGTCAGCGCTACGAGCAGTACTTC.

This chain links TRBV19 with TRBJ2-7; 11 nucleotides align to TRBD2. Germline values: CDR1 LNHDA, CDR2 SQIVND (reference sequence). V was pared by 6 bases and J by 6 bases, with 4 bases of the junction left unmatched. The CDR3 contains 13 residues. The CDR3 DNA reads TGTGCCAGTAGGACTAGCGGGACCATCGAGCAGTACTTC. The encoded protein is CASRTSGTIEQYF. Complete variable domain (other parts from reference TRBV19 and TRBJ2-7): DGGITQSPKYLFRKEGQNVTLSCEQNLNHDAMYWYRQDPGQGLRLIYYSQIVNDFQKGDIAEGYSVSREKKESFPLTVTSAQKNPTAFYLCASRTSGTIEQYFGPGTRLTVT.

This rearrangement joins TRBV29-1 to TRBJ2-7; the D gene is possibly TRBD1 (6 bases). Germline loops: CDR1 SQVTM, CDR2 ANQGSEA. CDR3 length equals 12 residues. The ends were cut back, 7 bases at V and 3 bases at J, with 13 bases in the middle. The CDR3 protein is CSAMTGFYEQYF. CDR3 in DNA: TGCAGCGCCATGACAGGCTTCTACGAGCAGTACTTC.

J is TRBJ2-7 and V is TRBV7-9; TRBD1 matches at 7 bases. The CDR3 is 16 amino acids. Trimming took 1 base from V and 6 from J; bases not matched to a gene: 12. CDR1 and CDR2 from the germline V gene are SEHNR and FQNEAQ (reference sequence). CDR3 sequence reads: CASSLGGGQSALEQYF. The CDR3 DNA sequence: TGTGCCAGCAGCTTAGGAGGGGGACAGTCGGCCCTCGAGCAGTACTTC.

V and J are TRBV5-1 and TRBJ2-2; 8 bases line up with TRBD1. This CDR3 is built from 16 residues. V shed 3 bases, J shed 5 bases, and the junction held 9 bases outside the gene matches. Germline V gene sequence: CDR1 SGHRS, CDR2 YFSETQ. CDR3 nucleotides: TGCGCCAGCAGCTCCCTAGGCAGGGGGCAAACCGGGGAGCTGTTTTTT. Its translation: CASSSLGRGQTGELFF.

The V gene is TRBV2, the J gene TRBJ2-5, with 8 nucleotides matching TRBD1. Germline-derived CDR1 and CDR2 are SNHLY and FYNNEI. This CDR3 region has 14 residues. J gave up 2 bases and V 5 bases, and 4 bases lay outside the gene matches. The DNA of the CDR3 is TGTGCCAGCAGTAAGACAGGGGTTCAAGAGACCCAGTACTTC. Residues: CASSKTGVQETQYF.

The chain recombines TRBV19 with TRBJ2-7; D is unresolved. The germline CDR1 and CDR2 sequences are LNHDA and SQIVND (reference sequence). The CDR3 length is 13 residues. Between the trimmed V and J ends, which lost 5 bases and 0 bases, there was a span of 8 bases. The CDR3 region is CASSPDNSYEQYF. CDR3 nucleotides: TGTGCCAGTAGTCCTGACAACTCCTACGAGCAGTACTTC.

V and J are TRBV7-9 and TRBJ2-7; either TRBD1 or TRBD2 may fit D (6 bases each). CDR1 is SEHNR, CDR2 FQNEAQ, per germline (reference sequence). There are 14 residues in the CDR3. V lost 5 bases and J 7 bases, leaving 18 bases between the germline ends. Written as DNA, the CDR3 is TGTGCCAGCAGCCTGGGGGGCTCAACCCGTGAGCAGTACTTC. Translating it yields CASSLGGSTREQYF.

CDR3: CASSLVGQRTDTQYF. CDR3 sequence (DNA): TGTGCCAGCAGTTTAGTGGGACAGCGCACAGATACGCAGTATTTT. The chain employs TRBV28 and TRBJ2-3, with TRBD1 identical over 7 bases. Germline CDR1 reads MDHEN; CDR2 reads SYDVKM. The CDR3 has 15 residues. Trimming cost V 2 bases and J 1 base; bases outside gene matches: 3.

The CDR3 region is CAGGWDSRNEKLFF. The CDR3 DNA sequence: TGTGCCGGTGGCTGGGACAGCAGAAATGAAAAACTGTTTTTT. The rearrangement joins TRBV6-1 to TRBJ1-4; 7 bases map to TRBD1. The length of the CDR3 is 14 residues. Germline trimming cut 11 bases from V and 5 bases from J; bases unmatched to any gene: 11. From germline, CDR1 is MNHNS and CDR2 SASEGT.

This clone was detected only once. The gene calls are TRBV7-2 and TRBJ2-7; 7 bases map to TRBD2. The germline gives CDR1 SGHTA, CDR2 FQGNSA. The CDR3 covers 15 residues. J was trimmed by 2 bases and V by 6 bases; bases with no gene match: 10. In nucleotides, the CDR3 is TGTGCCAGCAGGGTGAGCGGGGCGGAAACCTACGAGCAGTACTTC. Protein sequence: CASRVSGAETYEQYF.

As for this clone: Other DNA sequences from this sample encode an identical CDR3 as well. The V call is TRBV28, the J call TRBJ2-7; D may be TRBD1 or TRBD2 (5 bases each). Germline-derived CDR1 and CDR2 are MDHEN and SYDVKM. The V and J ends lost 3 bases and 2 bases respectively, with 11 bases between them. The CDR3 consists of 14 residues. CDR3 in amino acids: CASSFRGVTYEQYF. The CDR3 nucleotides are TGTGCCAGCAGTTTCCGAGGGGTAACCTACGAGCAGTACTTC.

This chain uses TRBV28 with TRBJ2-7, with 10 bases aligning to TRBD1. Per the germline V gene, CDR1 is MDHEN and CDR2 is SYDVKM. With 4 bases clipped from V and 1 base from J, the junction kept 7 bases outside the gene matches. The CDR3 length is 16 residues. This CDR3 is CASSSPRGQGSYEQYF. In nucleotides, the CDR3 is TGTGCCAGCAGTTCACCGAGGGGACAGGGGTCCTACGAGCAGTACTTC.

V usage is TRBV11-2 and J usage is TRBJ1-5, with a weak D call TRBD1 (5 bases). The CDR3 is 14 residues long. Trimming removed 2 bases from V and 12 bases from J, with 17 bases in between. Germline CDR1 SGHAT, CDR2 FQNNGV. The CDR3 DNA sequence: TGTGCCAGCAGCTTATCAGGCCCTCAGGGCCTCCAGCATTTT. As protein: CASSLSGPQGLQHF.

CDR3 region: CASSPGGFSNQPQHF. CDR3 DNA sequence: TGTGCCAGCAGCCCGGGGGGATTTAGCAATCAGCCCCAGCATTTT. The chain joins TRBV5-5 to TRBJ1-5; D may be TRBD1 (5 bases). CDR1 is SGHKS and CDR2 is YYEKEE in the germline V gene (reference sequence). Deletions cut 4 bases from V and 0 bases from J, with 11 bases between. The CDR3 sequence is 15 residues long.

This sequence joins TRBV7-7 and TRBJ2-5; tentatively, D is TRBD1 (6 bases). Trimming removed 1 base at V and 1 base at J, with 7 bases between. The CDR3 runs to 14 residues. From germline, CDR1 is SSHAT and CDR2 FNYEAQ (reference sequence). The CDR3 loop reads CASSLVGGQETQYF. CDR3 DNA: TGTGCCAGCAGCTTAGTAGGGGGCCAAGAGACCCAGTACTTC.

The J gene is TRBJ2-3, the V gene TRBV30; 7 nucleotides agree with TRBD2. The CDR3 extends over 16 amino acids. CDR1 is GTSNPN and CDR2 is SVGIG in the germline V gene (reference sequence). The V segment lost 2 bases and the J segment 0 bases; nucleotides outside the gene matches: 8. Written as DNA, the CDR3 is TGTGCCTGGAGTCCCGGACTAGGTACGAGCACAGATACGCAGTATTTT. It yields the protein CAWSPGLGTSTDTQYF.